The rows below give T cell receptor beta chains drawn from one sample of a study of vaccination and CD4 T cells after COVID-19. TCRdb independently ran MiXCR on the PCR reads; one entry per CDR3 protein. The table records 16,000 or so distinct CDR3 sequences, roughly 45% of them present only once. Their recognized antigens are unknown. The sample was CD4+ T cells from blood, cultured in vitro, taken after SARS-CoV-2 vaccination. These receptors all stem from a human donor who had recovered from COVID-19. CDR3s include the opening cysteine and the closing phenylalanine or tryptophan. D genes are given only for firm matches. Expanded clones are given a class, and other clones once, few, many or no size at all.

CDR3: CASRGRGSNQPQHF
DNA: TGTGCCAGCAGGGGCAGGGGAAGCAATCAGCCCCAGCATTTT
J: TRBJ1-5
length: 14
D: -
V: TRBV25-1
size: few

CDR3: CAISESKSGVRASYNEQFF
DNA: TGTGCCATCAGTGAGTCTAAATCGGGAGTTCGGGCGTCCTACAATGAGCAGTTCTTC
J: TRBJ2-1
length: 19
D: -
V: TRBV10-3
size: -

CDR3: CSARDSLNTEAFF
DNA: TGCAGTGCGAGGGACAGCTTAAACACTGAAGCTTTCTTT
J: TRBJ1-1
length: 13
D: TRBD1
V: TRBV20-1
size: -

CDR3: CSARYQLGTTSYEQYF
DNA: TGCAGTGCTAGATACCAACTAGGGACAACATCCTACGAGCAGTACTTC
J: TRBJ2-7
length: 16
D: -
V: TRBV20-1
size: once

CDR3: CASSLVGDYEQYF
DNA: TGTGCCAGCAGTTTAGTCGGGGACTACGAGCAGTACTTC
J: TRBJ2-7
length: 13
D: -
V: TRBV28
size: -

CDR3: CSARDPGQGDYGYTF
DNA: TGCAGTGCTAGAGATCCGGGACAGGGGGACTATGGCTACACCTTC
J: TRBJ1-2
length: 15
D: TRBD1
V: TRBV20-1
size: once

CDR3: CASRGGTGYETQYF
DNA: TGTGCCAGCAGGGGGGGGACAGGGTACGAGACCCAGTACTTC
J: TRBJ2-5
length: 14
D: TRBD1
V: TRBV2
size: -

CDR3: CAISELAGTNTEAFF
DNA: TGTGCCATCAGTGAATTAGCGGGCACGAACACTGAAGCTTTCTTT
J: TRBJ1-1
length: 15
D: -
V: TRBV10-3
size: -

CDR3: CASSLGALAGGRNEQFF
DNA: TGTGCCAGCAGCTTAGGTGCATTAGCGGGAGGCCGTAATGAGCAGTTCTTC
J: TRBJ2-1
length: 17
D: TRBD2
V: TRBV11-2
size: -

CDR3: CASSSRTASNTEAFF
DNA: TGTGCCAGCAGCTCCCGGACAGCATCGAACACTGAAGCTTTCTTT
J: TRBJ1-1
length: 15
D: -
V: TRBV9
size: -

CDR3: CARSSGQGRLPPAGELFF
DNA: TGTGCCAGAAGCTCCGGACAGGGACGACTCCCCCCGGCCGGGGAGCTGTTTTTT
J: TRBJ2-2
length: 18
D: TRBD1
V: TRBV5-3
size: -

CDR3: CASRVDRYTGELFF
DNA: TGTGCCAGCAGGGTGGACAGATACACCGGGGAGCTGTTTTTT
J: TRBJ2-2
length: 14
D: -
V: TRBV2
size: -

CDR3: CSATDLLSSYNEQFF
DNA: TGCAGTGCTACCGACCTTTTGAGCTCCTACAATGAGCAGTTCTTC
J: TRBJ2-1
length: 15
D: -
V: TRBV20-1
size: medium-sized

CDR3: CASSLPAVAEQYF
DNA: TGTGCCAGCAGCTTGCCGGCAGTAGCCGAGCAGTACTTC
J: TRBJ2-7
length: 13
D: -
V: TRBV5-8
size: -

CDR3: CASRPGDYSRDTQYF
DNA: TGTGCCAGCAGACCCGGGGACTACTCCAGAGATACGCAGTATTTT
J: TRBJ2-3
length: 15
D: TRBD2
V: TRBV27
size: medium-sized

CDR3: CASSALAGVNEQFF
DNA: TGTGCCAGCAGTGCCCTAGCGGGAGTGAATGAGCAGTTCTTC
J: TRBJ2-1
length: 14
D: TRBD2
V: TRBV2
size: -

CDR3: CASTFWTGANTGELFF
DNA: TGTGCCAGCACTTTCTGGACAGGAGCGAACACCGGGGAGCTGTTTTTT
J: TRBJ2-2
length: 16
D: TRBD1
V: TRBV12-3/TRBV12-4
size: few

CDR3: CASSIDFRQGRKTDTQYF
DNA: TGTGCCAGTAGTATAGACTTTCGACAGGGACGGAAAACAGATACGCAGTATTTT
J: TRBJ2-3
length: 18
D: TRBD1
V: TRBV19
size: once

CDR3: CASSYPQRLEADTQYF
DNA: TGTGCCAGCAGTTACCCGCAACGGTTGGAGGCAGATACGCAGTATTTT
J: TRBJ2-3
length: 16
D: -
V: TRBV6-2/TRBV6-3
size: few

CDR3: CASSNSGTRGVNEQFF
DNA: TGTGCCAGCAGTAACTCCGGGACTAGAGGCGTGAATGAGCAGTTCTTC
J: TRBJ2-1
length: 16
D: TRBD2
V: TRBV6-2/TRBV6-3
size: -

CDR3: CASSQRSTGAGELFF
DNA: TGCGCCAGCAGCCAGAGAAGTACAGGGGCCGGGGAGCTGTTTTTT
J: TRBJ2-2
length: 15
D: TRBD1
V: TRBV5-1
size: -

CDR3: CASSATQGKTALFNEQFF
DNA: TGTGCCAGCAGCGCCACACAGGGTAAGACCGCCCTATTCAATGAGCAGTTCTTC
J: TRBJ2-1
length: 18
D: -
V: TRBV7-9
size: -

CDR3: CATAMAPGANVLTF
DNA: TGTGCCACCGCCATGGCCCCCGGGGCCAACGTCCTGACTTTC
J: TRBJ2-6
length: 14
D: -
V: TRBV7-3
size: -

CDR3: CASSYSRRTGGFEAFF
DNA: TGTGCCAGCAGTTACTCGCGCCGGACAGGGGGCTTTGAAGCTTTCTTT
J: TRBJ1-1
length: 16
D: TRBD1
V: TRBV6-5
size: -

CDR3: CSAENGMADTQYF
DNA: TGCAGTGCGGAGAATGGAATGGCGGATACGCAGTATTTT
J: TRBJ2-3
length: 13
D: -
V: TRBV20-1
size: medium-sized

CDR3: CASSEGTINNEQFF
DNA: TGTGCCAGCAGCGAAGGGACGATAAACAATGAGCAGTTCTTC
J: TRBJ2-1
length: 14
D: -
V: TRBV6-1
size: few

CDR3: CASSEGPNQPQHF
DNA: TGTGCCAGCAGTGAAGGGCCCAATCAGCCCCAGCATTTT
J: TRBJ1-5
length: 13
D: -
V: TRBV6-1
size: few

CDR3: CASSLSRTGGYQPQHF
DNA: TGTGCCAGCAGCTTATCTAGGACAGGGGGCTATCAGCCCCAGCATTTT
J: TRBJ1-5
length: 16
D: TRBD1
V: TRBV7-8
size: few

CDR3: CSARHGANIEDTQYF
DNA: TGCAGTGCTAGACACGGGGCCAACATAGAAGATACGCAGTATTTT
J: TRBJ2-3
length: 15
D: -
V: TRBV20-1
size: -

CDR3: CATSRLQGGETQYF
DNA: TGTGCCACCAGCAGGCTACAGGGGGGCGAGACCCAGTACTTC
J: TRBJ2-5
length: 14
D: TRBD1
V: TRBV15
size: few

CDR3: CASSQDRDQETQYF
DNA: TGCGCCAGCAGCCAAGATAGGGACCAAGAGACCCAGTACTTC
J: TRBJ2-5
length: 14
D: -
V: TRBV4-1
size: -

CDR3: CASSLRSRQPNYGYTF
DNA: TGTGCCAGCAGCTTAAGGTCCCGACAGCCTAACTATGGCTACACCTTC
J: TRBJ1-2
length: 16
D: -
V: TRBV7-2
size: few

CDR3: CASSQGLAGPFSYGQYF
DNA: TGCGCCAGCAGCCAGGGACTAGCGGGGCCTTTTTCCTACGGGCAGTACTTC
J: TRBJ2-7
length: 17
D: TRBD2
V: TRBV5-1
size: -

CDR3: CASSPRTGGIEKLFF
DNA: TGTGCCAGCAGTCCTCGGACAGGTGGAATCGAAAAACTGTTTTTT
J: TRBJ1-4
length: 15
D: TRBD1
V: TRBV6-1
size: -

CDR3: CASSYTIKLAKNIQYF
DNA: TGTGCCAGCAGTTACACGATCAAACTAGCCAAAAACATTCAGTACTTC
J: TRBJ2-4
length: 16
D: -
V: TRBV6-2/TRBV6-3
size: few

CDR3: CSARGSLADSYNEQFF
DNA: TGCAGTGCTAGGGGGTCTCTAGCGGACTCCTACAATGAGCAGTTCTTC
J: TRBJ2-1
length: 16
D: TRBD2
V: TRBV20-1
size: -

CDR3: CASSYPQGRGPGELFF
DNA: TGTGCCAGCAGTTACCCACAGGGGAGGGGTCCCGGGGAGCTGTTTTTT
J: TRBJ2-2
length: 16
D: -
V: TRBV6-5
size: few

CDR3: CASSSGLAGGLTDTQYF
DNA: TGTGCCAGCAGTTCCGGACTAGCGGGAGGCCTCACAGATACGCAGTATTTT
J: TRBJ2-3
length: 17
D: TRBD2
V: TRBV12-3/TRBV12-4
size: few

CDR3: CASSPGQGVGTEAFF
DNA: TGTGCCAGCAGTCCGGGACAGGGGGTGGGGACTGAAGCTTTCTTT
J: TRBJ1-1
length: 15
D: TRBD1
V: TRBV28
size: -

CDR3: CSAQRGPNEKLFF
DNA: TGCAGTGCCCAGAGGGGACCTAATGAAAAACTGTTTTTT
J: TRBJ1-4
length: 13
D: -
V: TRBV20-1
size: -

CDR3: CSASHGNEGETQYF
DNA: TGCAGTGCTAGTCACGGCAACGAGGGCGAGACCCAGTACTTC
J: TRBJ2-5
length: 14
D: -
V: TRBV20-1
size: few

CDR3: CSARDRRTMNTGELFF
DNA: TGCAGTGCTAGAGATAGGCGGACCATGAACACCGGGGAGCTGTTTTTT
J: TRBJ2-2
length: 16
D: -
V: TRBV20-1
size: few

CDR3: CASSLQGEETQYF
DNA: TGTGCCAGCAGCTTACAGGGGGAAGAGACCCAGTACTTC
J: TRBJ2-5
length: 13
D: TRBD1
V: TRBV7-3
size: few

CDR3: CASSLFLLFSGRAGNTQYF
DNA: TGTGCCAGCAGTCTCTTCTTATTGTTTAGCGGGAGGGCCGGGAATACGCAGTATTTT
J: TRBJ2-3
length: 19
D: TRBD2
V: TRBV6-2/TRBV6-3
size: -

CDR3: CAWSPGQSVGYTF
DNA: TGTGCCTGGAGCCCGGGACAATCGGTTGGCTACACCTTC
J: TRBJ1-2
length: 13
D: -
V: TRBV30
size: -

CDR3: CSASLGLGNTIYF
DNA: TGCAGTGCTAGCCTGGGACTCGGAAACACCATATATTTT
J: TRBJ1-3
length: 13
D: -
V: TRBV20-1
size: few

CDR3: CASIPKGSGRGSSYNEQFF
DNA: TGTGCCAGCATCCCGAAGGGTAGCGGGAGGGGAAGCTCCTACAATGAGCAGTTCTTC
J: TRBJ2-1
length: 19
D: TRBD2
V: TRBV7-2
size: -

CDR3: CSARTDNYGYTF
DNA: TGCAGTGCCCGGACAGACAACTATGGCTACACCTTC
J: TRBJ1-2
length: 12
D: -
V: TRBV20-1
size: few

CDR3: CASSYLGTGDGESGGYTF
DNA: TGTGCCAGCAGTTACCTTGGGACAGGGGATGGGGAATCCGGTGGCTACACCTTC
J: TRBJ1-2
length: 18
D: TRBD1
V: TRBV6-5
size: few

CDR3: CASSISRGTGGDQPQHF
DNA: TGTGCCAGTAGTATTTCGAGGGGGACAGGGGGTGATCAGCCCCAGCATTTT
J: TRBJ1-5
length: 17
D: TRBD1
V: TRBV19
size: few

CDR3: CSASRAGELFF
DNA: TGCAGTGCCAGCCGAGCCGGGGAGCTGTTTTTT
J: TRBJ2-2
length: 11
D: -
V: TRBV20-1
size: few

CDR3: CASSPSNYGYTF
DNA: TGTGCCAGCAGCCCGTCTAACTATGGCTACACCTTC
J: TRBJ1-2
length: 12
D: -
V: TRBV7-2
size: few